Sequencing of this T cell receptor beta chain was carried out in a study of blood T cells in healthy people across ages. Study-wide background: For every two T cells, template switching captured about one barcoded beta molecule.

Study observations and caveats: It was not known whether donors were CMV positive (a possible confounder of expanded clonotype changes).

A second PCR of 7 to 11 cycles used a sample-barcoded 5' primer and a J-beta primer mix. Using its own MiXCR run on the 5' RACE reads, TCRdb lists one record per CDR3 protein. In the table there are about 1.5 million distinct CDR3 sequences, around 40% of which are singletons. The germline V gene has CDR1 SGHDT and CDR2 YYEEEE. This CDR3 has 14 residues. V gave up 4 bases and J gave up 2 bases, with 12 bases separating them. About this clonotype: Its antigen is currently unknown. A much larger clone sits a single nucleotide away, making a read error possible.

Per sample, no less than 5 micrograms of total RNA were extracted. The sample comprised blood. The receptor comes from a woman aged 18-29 years in good health. The gene calls are TRBV5-6 and TRBJ1-2; D gene unclear. The CDR3: CASSVGSVNYGYTF. CDR3 nucleotide sequence: TGTGCCAGCAGCGTGGGATCGGTGAACTATGGCTACACCTTC. Full variable domain (remainder filled in from reference TRBV5-6 and TRBJ1-2): DAGVTQSPTHLIKTRGQQVTLRCSPKSGHDTVSWYQQALGQGPQFIFQYYEEEERQRGNFPDRFSGHQFPNYSSELNVNALLLGDSALYLCASSVGSVNYGYTFGSGTRLTVV.